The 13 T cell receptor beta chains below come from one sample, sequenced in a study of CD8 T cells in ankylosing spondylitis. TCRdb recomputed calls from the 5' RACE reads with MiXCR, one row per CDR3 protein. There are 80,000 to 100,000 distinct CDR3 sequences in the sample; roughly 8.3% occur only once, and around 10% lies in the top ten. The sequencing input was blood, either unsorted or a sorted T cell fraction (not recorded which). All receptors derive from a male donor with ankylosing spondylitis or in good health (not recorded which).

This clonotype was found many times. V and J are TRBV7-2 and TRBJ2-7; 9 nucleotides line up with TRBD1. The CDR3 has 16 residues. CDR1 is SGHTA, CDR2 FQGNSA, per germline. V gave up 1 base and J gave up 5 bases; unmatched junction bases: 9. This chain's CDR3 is CASSLESGTGINEQYF. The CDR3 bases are TGTGCCAGCAGCTTAGAGTCGGGGACAGGGATCAACGAGCAGTACTTC.

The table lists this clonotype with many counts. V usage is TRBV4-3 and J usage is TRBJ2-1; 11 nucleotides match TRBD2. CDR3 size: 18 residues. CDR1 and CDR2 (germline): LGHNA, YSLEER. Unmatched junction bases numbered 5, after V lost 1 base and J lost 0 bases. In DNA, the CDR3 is TGCGCCAGCAGCCAAGCACTAGCGGGGGAGGCCTCCTACAATGAGCAGTTCTTC. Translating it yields CASSQALAGEASYNEQFF.

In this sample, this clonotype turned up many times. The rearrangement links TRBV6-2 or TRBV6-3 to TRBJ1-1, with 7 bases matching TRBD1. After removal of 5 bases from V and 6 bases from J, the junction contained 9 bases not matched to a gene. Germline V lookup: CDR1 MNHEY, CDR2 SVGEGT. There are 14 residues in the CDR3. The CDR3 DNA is TGTGCCAGCAGTAACGACAGGGAGATCGCTGAAGCTTTCTTT. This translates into CASSNDREIAEAFF.

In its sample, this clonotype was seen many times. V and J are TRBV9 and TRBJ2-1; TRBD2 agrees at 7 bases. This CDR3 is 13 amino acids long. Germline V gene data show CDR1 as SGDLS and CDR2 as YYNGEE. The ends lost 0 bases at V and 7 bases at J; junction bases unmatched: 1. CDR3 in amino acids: CASSVGGGNEQFF. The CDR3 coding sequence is TGTGCCAGCAGCGTAGGGGGGGGGAATGAGCAGTTCTTC.

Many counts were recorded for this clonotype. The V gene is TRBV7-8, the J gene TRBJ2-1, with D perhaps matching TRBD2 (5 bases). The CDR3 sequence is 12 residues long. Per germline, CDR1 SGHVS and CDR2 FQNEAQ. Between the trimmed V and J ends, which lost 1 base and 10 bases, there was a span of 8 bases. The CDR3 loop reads CASSLVGAEQFF. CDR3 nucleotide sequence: TGTGCCAGCAGCTTAGTGGGAGCGGAGCAGTTCTTC.

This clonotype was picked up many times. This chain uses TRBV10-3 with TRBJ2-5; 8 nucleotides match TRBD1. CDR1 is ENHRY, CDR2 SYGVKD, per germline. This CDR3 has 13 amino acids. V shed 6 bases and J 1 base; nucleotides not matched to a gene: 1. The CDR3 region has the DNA TGTGCCATCAGGGGACAGGCCCAAGAGACCCAGTACTTC. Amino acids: CAIRGQAQETQYF.

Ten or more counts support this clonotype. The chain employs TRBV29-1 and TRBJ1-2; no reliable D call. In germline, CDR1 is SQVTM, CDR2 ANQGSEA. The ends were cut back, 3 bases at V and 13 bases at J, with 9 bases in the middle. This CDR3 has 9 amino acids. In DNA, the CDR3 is TGCAGCGTTGACCCTTCGGGCACCTTC. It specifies CSVDPSGTF.

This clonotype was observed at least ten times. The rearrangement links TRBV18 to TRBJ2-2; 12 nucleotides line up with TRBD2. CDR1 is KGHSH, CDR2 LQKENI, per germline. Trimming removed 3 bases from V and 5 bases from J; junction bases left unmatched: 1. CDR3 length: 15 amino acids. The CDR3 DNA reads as TGTGCCAGCTCACCCGGACTAGCGGGAACCGGGGAGCTGTTTTTT. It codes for CASSPGLAGTGELFF.

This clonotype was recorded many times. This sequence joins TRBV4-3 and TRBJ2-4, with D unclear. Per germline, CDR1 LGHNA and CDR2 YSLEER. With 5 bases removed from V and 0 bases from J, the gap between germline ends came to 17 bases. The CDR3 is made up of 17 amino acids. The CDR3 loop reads CASSSRTTLSAKNIQYF. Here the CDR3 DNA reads TGCGCCAGCAGCTCACGGACGACGCTGTCAGCCAAAAACATTCAGTACTTC.

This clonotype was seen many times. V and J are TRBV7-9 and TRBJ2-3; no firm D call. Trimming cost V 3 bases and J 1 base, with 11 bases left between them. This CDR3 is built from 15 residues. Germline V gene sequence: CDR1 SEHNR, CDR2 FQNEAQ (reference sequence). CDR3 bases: TGTGCCAGCAGCTTTCCACAAGGTGGCACAGATACGCAGTATTTT. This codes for CASSFPQGGTDTQYF.

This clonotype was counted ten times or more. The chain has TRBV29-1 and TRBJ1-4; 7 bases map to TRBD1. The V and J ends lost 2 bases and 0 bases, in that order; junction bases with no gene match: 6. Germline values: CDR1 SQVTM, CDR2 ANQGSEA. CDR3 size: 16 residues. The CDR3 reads CSVESPGTATNEKLFF. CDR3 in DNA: TGCAGCGTTGAAAGCCCCGGGACAGCAACTAATGAAAAACTGTTTTTT.

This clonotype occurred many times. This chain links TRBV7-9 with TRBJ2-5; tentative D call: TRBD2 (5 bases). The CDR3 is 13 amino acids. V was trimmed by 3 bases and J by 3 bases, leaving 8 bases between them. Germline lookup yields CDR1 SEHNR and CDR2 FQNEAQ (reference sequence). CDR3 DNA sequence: TGTGCCAGCAGCTTTAACGGGGAAGAGACCCAGTACTTC. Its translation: CASSFNGEETQYF.

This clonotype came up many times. CDR3 in DNA: TGTGCCATCAGTGGAAGTGGGGATGAGCAGTTCTTC. It is translated as CAISGSGDEQFF. J is TRBJ2-1 and V is TRBV10-3, with D unresolved. This CDR3 is built from 12 residues. Looked up from germline, CDR1 is ENHRY and CDR2 is SYGVKD. The V end lost 4 bases, the J end lost 8 bases, and 9 bases lay between the germline ends.